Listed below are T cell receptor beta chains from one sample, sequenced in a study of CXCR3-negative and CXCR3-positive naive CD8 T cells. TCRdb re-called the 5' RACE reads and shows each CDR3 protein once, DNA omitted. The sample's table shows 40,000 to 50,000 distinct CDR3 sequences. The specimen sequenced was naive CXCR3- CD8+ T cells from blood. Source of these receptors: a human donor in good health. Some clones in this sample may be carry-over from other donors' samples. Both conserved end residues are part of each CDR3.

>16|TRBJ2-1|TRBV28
CASSSRRDVSYNEQFF
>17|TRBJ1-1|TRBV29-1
CSVESVGDRDWDTEAFF
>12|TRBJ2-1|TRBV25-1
CASSDGPDEQFF
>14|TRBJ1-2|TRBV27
CASGPIPPNYGYTF
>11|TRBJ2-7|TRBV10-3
CAIGEGDEQYF
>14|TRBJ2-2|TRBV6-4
CASSRLAESGELFF
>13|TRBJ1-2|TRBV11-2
CASSLATNYGYTF
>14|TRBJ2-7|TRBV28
CASSLGTSNYEQYF
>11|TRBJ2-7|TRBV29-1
CSVALVSEQYF
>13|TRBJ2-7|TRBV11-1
CASSFGDSYEQYF
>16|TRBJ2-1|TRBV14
CASSQDRDRGLREQFF
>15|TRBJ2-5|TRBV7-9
CASSLRRTDQETQYF
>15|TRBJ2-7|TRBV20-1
CSARPGQGFTYEQYF
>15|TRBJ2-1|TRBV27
CASSSDRSSYNEQFF
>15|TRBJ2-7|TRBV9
CASSVDGTGTYEQYF
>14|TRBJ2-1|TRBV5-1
CASSPGTGDNEQFF
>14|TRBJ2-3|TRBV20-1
CSAPWDQREDTQYF
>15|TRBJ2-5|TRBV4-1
CASSQGRGSGETQYF
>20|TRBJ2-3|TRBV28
CASSSTRTSGEKTSTDTQYF
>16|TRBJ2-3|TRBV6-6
CASSYSPGQGSDTQYF